These 25 T cell receptor beta chains came from one sample sequenced in a study of CD8 T cells in Susac syndrome. The authors reverse transcribed roughly 0.5 to 1 ug RNA with random hexamers. TCRdb called the immunoSEQ multiplex PCR reads again in MiXCR, with one record for every CDR3 protein. Here the sample spans 250,000 to 300,000 distinct CDR3 sequences, roughly 84% being singletons. Sequencing input: CD8+ T cells from PBMCs. These receptors were collected from a human donor with multiple sclerosis.

The genes are TRBV23-1 and TRBJ1-4, with D maybe TRBD1 (5 bases). TRBV23-1 is known as an ORF, though its function is uncertain. Deletions cut 8 bases from V and 12 bases from J, with 16 bases between. The CDR3 length is 12 residues. The CDR3 DNA reads as TGCGCCAGCTCTGGGGGGGGACGGCAACTGTTTTTT. Residues: CASSGGGRQLFF.

The chain couples TRBV5-6 to TRBJ2-2; D unclear. The length of the CDR3 is 11 residues. The V end was cut by 1 base, the J end by 7 bases, with 2 bases between. The germline gives CDR1 SGHDT, CDR2 YYEEEE. Written as DNA, the CDR3 is TGTGCCAGCAGCTTGAACGGGGAGCTGTTTTTT. This encodes CASSLNGELFF.

V and J are TRBV27 and TRBJ1-1, with D perhaps matching TRBD1 (5 bases). The CDR3 loop spans 13 amino acids. Per germline, CDR1 MNHEY and CDR2 SMNVEV (reference sequence). Deletions cut 2 bases from V and 7 bases from J, with 11 bases between. The CDR3 here is CASSLRLGREAFF. The CDR3 DNA reads TGTGCCAGCAGTTTAAGGTTGGGGCGTGAAGCTTTCTTT.

The chain joins TRBV5-1 to TRBJ2-7; D might be TRBD1 or TRBD2, each matching 5 bases. CDR1 and CDR2 from the germline V gene are SGHRS and YFSETQ. The CDR3 is 15 amino acids. V lost 0 bases and J lost 0, with 10 bases in between. The CDR3 DNA reads TGCGCCAGCAGCTTGGTGGTCGGGACCTCCTACGAGCAGTACTTC. The encoded protein is CASSLVVGTSYEQYF.

This clonotype was counted only a few times. The V call is TRBV2, the J call TRBJ2-7, with unresolved D. Germline CDR1 and CDR2: SNHLY and FYNNEI. V lost 1 base and J 0 bases, leaving 10 bases between the germline ends. There are 15 residues in the CDR3. The DNA of the CDR3 is TGTGCCAGCAGTGAAGGAAGCGCCCTCTCCTACGAGCAGTACTTC. Encoded protein: CASSEGSALSYEQYF.

The CDR3 coding sequence is TGCAGTGCTAGCCGACTTCCGACTAGCGGGAGTTTGAAGACCCAGTACTTC. Protein product: CSASRLPTSGSLKTQYF. V usage is TRBV20-1 and J usage is TRBJ2-5, with 12 bases identical to TRBD2. Trimming removed 3 bases from V and 6 bases from J; junction bases left unmatched: 14. Germline loops: CDR1 DFQATT, CDR2 SNEGSKA (reference sequence). The CDR3 runs to 17 residues.

In its sample, this clonotype was seen a few times. The chain carries TRBV5-6 and TRBJ2-7; TRBD2 aligns across 7 bases. The CDR3 totals 16 residues. CDR1 SGHDT and CDR2 YYEEEE come from the germline V gene. The junction had 13 bases not matched to a gene; V was cut back by 6 bases and J by 1 base. CDR3 residues: CASIEGTSVGSYEQYF. The CDR3 region has the DNA TGTGCCAGCATTGAGGGAACTAGCGTGGGGTCCTACGAGCAGTACTTC. The full variable domain, completed using reference TRBV5-6 and TRBJ2-7, is DAGVTQSPTHLIKTRGQQVTLRCSPKSGHDTVSWYQQALGQGPQFIFQYYEEEERQRGNFPDRFSGHQFPNYSSELNVNALLLGDSALYLCASIEGTSVGSYEQYFGPGTRLTVT.

The chain links TRBV2 to TRBJ2-7; maybe TRBD2 (5 bases). Deletions cut 2 bases from V and 3 bases from J, with 17 bases between. In germline, CDR1 is SNHLY, CDR2 FYNNEI. The length of the CDR3 is 16 residues. The CDR3 nucleotides are TGTGCCAGCAGTGAATTGGAAAGCGGACCCTACTACGAGCAGTACTTC. It is translated as CASSELESGPYYEQYF.

The chain has TRBV28 and TRBJ2-3; D remains unclear. With 3 bases removed from V and 6 bases from J, the gap between germline ends came to 7 bases. CDR3 length equals 12 residues. Germline CDR1 reads MDHEN; CDR2 reads SYDVKM. The CDR3 nucleotides read TGTGCCAGCAGTTTGTTTGGGGATACGCAGTATTTT. Its translation is CASSLFGDTQYF.

This rearrangement joins TRBV27 to TRBJ1-5, with TRBD1 as a possible D gene (5 bases). This CDR3 has 13 amino acids. V was trimmed by 3 bases and J by 11 bases, leaving 14 bases between them. Germline CDR1 reads MNHEY; CDR2 reads SMNVEV (reference sequence). CDR3: CASSLGGGRAQHF. In DNA form, the CDR3 reads TGTGCCAGCAGTTTGGGCGGGGGTCGGGCCCAGCATTTT.

The chain employs TRBV4-2 and TRBJ2-7, with a possible D match to TRBD2 (7 bases). V was cut by 5 bases and J by 2 bases, with 19 bases left in between. CDR3 length: 16 amino acids. CDR1 LGHNA and CDR2 YNFKEQ come from the germline V gene. The CDR3 region is CASSSRGAGEPYEQYF. CDR3 in DNA: TGTGCCAGCAGCTCCCGGGGGGCGGGAGAACCCTACGAGCAGTACTTC.

The V call is TRBV30, the J call TRBJ1-4, with 9 bases identical to TRBD1. CDR3 length: 14 residues. Trimming at V came to 5 bases and at J to 5 bases, leaving 6 bases not matched to a gene. From germline, CDR1 is GTSNPN and CDR2 SVGIG (reference sequence). CDR3 amino acids: CAWGTGTGNEKLFF. In DNA, the CDR3 is TGTGCCTGGGGGACCGGGACAGGGAATGAAAAACTGTTTTTT.

With regard to this clonotype: One junction end does not reproduce the germline sequence, and a read error may be involved. The chain employs TRBV16 and TRBJ2-1; 10 nucleotides match TRBD2. The CDR3 contains 16 residues. CDR1 and CDR2 from the germline V gene are KGHSY and FQNENV. The CDR3 sequence: CASSQSPSGGANGQFF. The CDR3 DNA sequence: TGTGCCAGCAGCCAATCCCCCAGCGGGGGGGCTAATGGGCAGTTCTTC.

This sequence joins TRBV6-1 and TRBJ1-5, with TRBD1 as a possible D gene (5 bases). This CDR3 has 15 amino acids. The germline V gene has CDR1 MNHNS and CDR2 SASEGT. V was trimmed by 7 bases and J by 0 bases, leaving 13 bases between them. CDR3 sequence (DNA): TGTGCCAGCACTGGGACTGCCAATAGCAATCAGCCCCAGCATTTT. Translated: CASTGTANSNQPQHF.

This clonotype was seen only a few times. The V call is TRBV6-1, the J call TRBJ2-7; possibly TRBD2 for D (6 bases). Trimming took 7 bases from V and 0 from J, leaving 10 bases between them. The CDR3 runs to 13 residues. The germline V gene encodes CDR1 MNHNS and CDR2 SASEGT. The CDR3 DNA sequence: TGTGCCAGCACGGGACTGAGCTCCTACGAGCAGTACTTC. Its translation: CASTGLSSYEQYF.

This chain connects TRBV4-1 to TRBJ2-2; the D is unclear. The germline V gene encodes CDR1 MGHRA and CDR2 YSYEKL. V was trimmed by 0 bases and J by 1 base, leaving 6 bases between them. This CDR3 has 15 amino acids. The CDR3: CASSQEPMNTGELFF. Written as DNA, the CDR3 is TGCGCCAGCAGCCAAGAGCCGATGAACACCGGGGAGCTGTTTTTT.

The chain carries TRBV6-1 and TRBJ1-5, with 7 nucleotides matching TRBD1. The CDR3 sequence is 15 residues long. Germline lookup yields CDR1 MNHNS and CDR2 SASEGT. With 6 bases clipped from V and 9 bases from J, the junction kept 14 bases outside the gene matches. The CDR3 DNA reads as TGTGCCAGCAGACCCCAGGGGGGTGGCGGAGGGCCCCAGCATTTT. It specifies CASRPQGGGGGPQHF.

In nucleotides, the CDR3 is TGCAGTGCTCTCTACAATGAGCAGTTCTTC. Translated, it gives CSALYNEQFF. The chain links TRBV20-1 to TRBJ2-1, with D hard to call. The CDR3 extends over 10 amino acids. Germline CDR1 reads DFQATT; CDR2 reads SNEGSKA (reference sequence). V was trimmed by 5 bases and J by 3 bases, leaving 2 bases between them.

V usage is TRBV9 and J usage is TRBJ2-1; 8 bases are a match to TRBD2. V lost 2 bases and J lost 13; bases outside the gene matches: 5. The germline V gene encodes CDR1 SGDLS and CDR2 YYNGEE. This CDR3 is 12 amino acids long. DNA of the CDR3: TGTGCCAGCAGCGTGGGCAGCGGGAGCCAGTTCTTC. Its protein is CASSVGSGSQFF.

The V and J genes are TRBV20-1 and TRBJ2-1, with D uncertain. The CDR3 totals 16 residues. Germline V gene lookup returns CDR1 DFQATT and CDR2 SNEGSKA (reference sequence). V lost 3 bases, J lost 0 bases, and 15 bases lay in between. This chain's CDR3 is CSARGIDLHSYNEQFF. The CDR3, as DNA: TGCAGTGCTAGGGGAATAGACCTCCACTCCTACAATGAGCAGTTCTTC.

The chain combines TRBV13 with TRBJ2-2; no clear D gene. The germline V gene has CDR1 PRHDT and CDR2 FYEKMQ (reference sequence). The V and J ends lost 1 base and 3 bases respectively, with 9 bases between them. The CDR3 covers 15 residues. The CDR3 loop reads CASSLADSHTGELFF. Written as DNA, the CDR3 is TGTGCCAGCAGCTTAGCCGATAGCCACACCGGGGAGCTGTTTTTT.

The rearrangement joins TRBV27 to TRBJ1-2; D gene ambiguous. Germline V gene data show CDR1 as MNHEY and CDR2 as SMNVEV (reference sequence). CDR3 length: 14 amino acids. V lost 5 bases and J lost 1, with 11 bases in between. The CDR3 DNA reads TGTGCCAGCAGTGATGGACGGGGTAACTATGGCTACACCTTC. Translation gives CASSDGRGNYGYTF.

The V and J genes are TRBV9 and TRBJ2-1; tentative D call: TRBD2 (6 bases). CDR3 length: 15 residues. The V end was cut by 2 bases, the J end by 7 bases, with 16 bases between. Germline values: CDR1 SGDLS, CDR2 YYNGEE. The CDR3: CASSVVADRGNEQFF. The DNA of the CDR3 is TGTGCCAGCAGCGTGGTAGCGGATCGTGGGAATGAGCAGTTCTTC.

The chain joins TRBV27 to TRBJ2-3; 9 bases map to TRBD2. Germline lookup yields CDR1 MNHEY and CDR2 SMNVEV (reference sequence). Losses at the gene ends were 8 bases for V and 0 bases for J; bases not matched to a gene: 9. The CDR3 totals 16 residues. The CDR3 DNA sequence: TGTGCCAGCTCCCTTATCCTAGCGGGGAGCACAGATACGCAGTATTTT. Translating gives CASSLILAGSTDTQYF.

V and J are TRBV2 and TRBJ2-7; 8 bases agree with TRBD2. Germline CDR1 and CDR2: SNHLY and FYNNEI. This CDR3 spans 14 amino acids. The V and J ends lost 9 bases and 2 bases, in that order; junction bases with no gene match: 9. The CDR3 reads CARKGRTSPYEQYF. Here the CDR3 DNA reads TGTGCCAGGAAAGGACGGACTAGCCCCTACGAGCAGTACTTC.